The 8 T cell receptor beta chains listed next were all sequenced from one sample in a study of breast tumors, draining lymph nodes, adjacent tissues. The lymph nodes were axillary draining lymph nodes from breast cancer patients. One entry per CDR3 protein, called by TCRdb with MiXCR from the multiplex PCR reads. Of under 250,000 distinct CDR3 sequences in the sample, 32% are singletons; the top ten hold approximately 1.4%. Source material: axillary lymph node tissue. The receptors here all came from a female donor with breast cancer. Some clones in this sample may be carry-over from other donors' samples.

This clonotype was counted many times. This chain uses TRBV12-3 or TRBV12-4 with TRBJ2-7; TRBD2 matches 11 bases. The CDR3 length is 14 residues. V lost 4 bases, J lost 2 bases, and 1 base stayed unmatched. CDR3 protein: CASSWTSGPYEQYF. The DNA for the CDR3 is TGTGCCAGCAGTTGGACTAGCGGGCCCTACGAGCAGTACTTC.

The chain recombines TRBV6-2 or TRBV6-3 with TRBJ2-3; 10 bases are a match to TRBD2. Germline trimming cut 5 bases from V and 7 bases from J; bases unmatched to any gene: 9. The CDR3 sequence is 15 residues long. CDR1 MNHEY and CDR2 SVGEGT come from the germline V gene. CDR3 sequence: CASSPVAGGANTQYF. In DNA form, the CDR3 reads TGTGCCAGCAGTCCAGTAGCGGGAGGAGCTAATACGCAGTATTTT.

This clonotype has at least ten counts. The chain uses TRBV10-3 and TRBJ2-7; D gene uncertain. Germline V CDR1 and CDR2: ENHRY, SYGVKD. Trimming took 6 bases from V and 3 from J, leaving 12 bases between them. This CDR3 spans 13 amino acids. CDR3 region: CAISQRIDYEQYF. In DNA form, the CDR3 reads TGTGCCATCAGCCAACGTATTGACTACGAGCAGTACTTC.

This clonotype was picked up many times. A much larger clone sits a single nucleotide away, making a read error possible. J is TRBJ2-5 and V is TRBV7-9; D gene unclear. CDR1 and CDR2 (germline): SEHNR, FQNEAQ (reference sequence). This CDR3 comprises 15 residues. In nucleotides, the CDR3 is TGTGCCAGCAGCTTAGGGGGTGCGGCTTCGGAGACCCAGCACTTC. This sequence encodes CASSLGGAASETQHF.

There are a few counts of this clonotype. The chain employs TRBV5-1 and TRBJ1-1; D possibly corresponds to TRBD1 (6 bases). Germline assignment: CDR1 SGHRS and CDR2 YFSETQ. Trimming left V 1 base short and J 1 base short, with 8 bases between. The CDR3 spans 14 residues. DNA of the CDR3: TGCGCCAGCAGCTTGCAGACAGGGAACACTGAAGCTTTCTTT. Residues: CASSLQTGNTEAFF.

This clonotype has a count of ten or more. The chain has TRBV5-4 and TRBJ2-3, with 14 bases matching TRBD2. Trimming at V came to 4 bases and at J to 5 bases, leaving 6 bases not matched to a gene. Germline V gives CDR1 SGHNT, CDR2 YYREEE (reference sequence). The CDR3 is made up of 16 amino acids. CDR3 coding DNA: TGTGCCAGCAGCCCAGGACTAGCGGGAGGTATAGATACGCAGTATTTT. It is translated as CASSPGLAGGIDTQYF.

CDR3: CSAREEVGNRGETQYF. CDR3 nucleotide sequence: TGCAGTGCTAGAGAAGAGGTGGGGAATCGGGGAGAGACCCAGTACTTC. The genes are TRBV20-1 and TRBJ2-5; tentative D call: TRBD2 (5 bases). V dropped 0 bases and J dropped 4 bases, with 18 bases sitting between them. The germline V gene encodes CDR1 DFQATT and CDR2 SNEGSKA (reference sequence). The CDR3 runs to 16 residues.

This clonotype has a handful of counts. This chain uses TRBV24-1 with TRBJ1-1; weak D call: TRBD1 (6 bases). Deletions cut 1 base from V and 8 bases from J, with 10 bases between. The CDR3 sequence is 13 residues long. Germline assignment: CDR1 KGHDR and CDR2 SFDVKD. CDR3 DNA sequence: TGTGCCACCAGTGATTTAGCGGGGGCCGAAGCTTTCTTT. Encoded protein: CATSDLAGAEAFF.